The 13 T cell receptor beta chains listed next were all sequenced from one sample in a study of CD8+ T cells in alopecia areata. Extraction and reverse transcription of RNA yielded cDNA as the sequencing template. Assay used: immunoSEQ multiplex PCR; TCRdb lists only in-frame clones, some missing. The sample shows 30,000 to 40,000 clones, approximately 80% of them seen only once. Sequenced: NKG2D-low CD8+ T cells sorted from blood. The origin of the receptors is a human donor with alopecia areata.

This clone was seen more than once but under ten times. The rearrangement uses TRBV14 and TRBJ2-1; 9 positions agree with TRBD1. The CDR3 consists of 15 residues. CDR1 is SGHDN, CDR2 FVKESK, per germline. The ends lost 4 bases at V and 8 bases at J; junction bases unmatched: 9. The CDR3 DNA follows: TGTGCCAGCAGCCTCCTAGGGACAGGGAATGATGAGCAGTTCTTC. This codes for CASSLLGTGNDEQFF.

This clone was seen just once. The rearrangement uses TRBV30 and TRBJ2-7; 12 nucleotides match TRBD2. J lost 6 bases, V lost 1 base, and 1 base had no gene match. Germline V gives CDR1 GTSNPN, CDR2 SVGIG (reference sequence). The CDR3 has 13 residues. The CDR3 loop is CAWSEGLAGEQYF. The DNA for the CDR3 is TGTGCCTGGAGTGAGGGACTAGCGGGCGAGCAGTACTTC.

This clone appeared once. This chain uses TRBV6-5 with TRBJ2-7; TRBD2 aligns across 10 bases. The germline V gene has CDR1 MNHEY and CDR2 SVGAGI. The CDR3 is made up of 14 amino acids. After removal of 5 bases from V and 4 bases from J, the junction contained 5 bases not matched to a gene. This CDR3 reads CASSTETSGYEQYF. DNA of the CDR3: TGTGCCAGCAGTACAGAGACTAGCGGGTACGAGCAGTACTTC.

The V gene is TRBV7-9, the J gene TRBJ2-5; 10 nucleotides line up with TRBD2. CDR3 length: 17 residues. Germline V gene lookup returns CDR1 SEHNR and CDR2 FQNEAQ (reference sequence). V lost 5 bases and J lost 2; bases outside the gene matches: 11. In DNA form, the CDR3 reads TGTGCCAGCAGCCCCCGGTCGAGCGGGAGGGAGCAAGAGACCCAGTACTTC. It codes for CASSPRSSGREQETQYF. The complete variable domain, with remaining parts taken from reference TRBV7-9 and TRBJ2-5, reads DTGVSQNPRHKITKRGQNVTFRCDPISEHNRLYWYRQTLGQGPEFLTYFQNEAQLEKSRLLSDRFSAERPKGSFSTLEIQRTEQGDSAMYLCASSPRSSGREQETQYFGPGTRLLVL.

The V and J genes are TRBV5-1 and TRBJ2-7; D unclear. With 0 bases removed from V and 0 bases from J, the gap between germline ends came to 4 bases. This CDR3 contains 13 residues. The V gene's germline CDR1 is SGHRS and CDR2 YFSETQ. The CDR3 coding sequence is TGCGCCAGCAGCTTGGCAACCTCCTACGAGCAGTACTTC. This sequence encodes CASSLATSYEQYF.

This clone turned up a few times. This chain uses TRBV19 with TRBJ2-1, with D uncertain. Trimming stripped 3 bases from V and 5 bases from J, with 8 bases between. The germline V gene encodes CDR1 LNHDA and CDR2 SQIVND (reference sequence). The CDR3 has 13 residues. The CDR3, as DNA: TGTGCCAGTAGTATTTCGACCGACAATGAGCAGTTCTTC. Translation: CASSISTDNEQFF.

The V call is TRBV7-2, the J call TRBJ2-7; TRBD2 aligns across 8 bases. The V and J ends lost 6 bases and 4 bases, in that order; junction bases with no gene match: 5. Per the germline V gene, CDR1 is SGHTA and CDR2 is FQGNSA. The CDR3 has 13 amino acids. This CDR3 is CASRVGLVYEQYF. The DNA for the CDR3 is TGTGCCAGCAGAGTGGGACTAGTATACGAGCAGTACTTC.

The J gene is TRBJ2-1, the V gene TRBV27; 10 nucleotides agree with TRBD1. This CDR3 has 15 amino acids. With V trimmed by 3 bases and J by 3 bases, 2 bases remained unmatched. Per germline, CDR1 MNHEY and CDR2 SMNVEV (reference sequence). The CDR3 DNA reads as TGTGCCAGCAGTTTCCGGACAGGGGGCTACAATGAGCAGTTCTTC. Translating it yields CASSFRTGGYNEQFF.

This clone was recorded a few times. The chain links TRBV19 to TRBJ1-5; possible D gene TRBD1, 6 bases. With 5 bases removed from V and 2 bases from J, the gap between germline ends came to 10 bases. Germline lookup yields CDR1 LNHDA and CDR2 SQIVND (reference sequence). The CDR3 contains 14 residues. The CDR3 DNA follows: TGTGCCAGTAGTTGGGGGGCAGGCAATCAGCCCCAGCATTTT. The encoded protein is CASSWGAGNQPQHF.

This clone has just a few counts. The rearrangement joins TRBV6-4 to TRBJ2-6, with unresolved D. This CDR3 has 16 amino acids. Germline V lookup: CDR1 MRHNA, CDR2 SNTAGT. The germline V and J ends were trimmed by 0 bases and 3 bases, with 9 bases remaining between them. This chain's CDR3 is CASSDSVGDGANVLTF. DNA of the CDR3: TGTGCCAGCAGTGACTCGGTTGGCGATGGGGCCAACGTCCTGACTTTC.

The CDR3 DNA reads as TGTGCCTGGAGTTACCTCAATTTGGGGAGGGTCTACAATGAGCAGTTCTTC. Protein sequence: CAWSYLNLGRVYNEQFF. V is TRBV30 and J is TRBJ2-1, with 7 bases fitting TRBD2. CDR1 and CDR2 (germline): GTSNPN, SVGIG (reference sequence). Germline trimming cut 2 bases from V and 3 bases from J; bases unmatched to any gene: 13. The CDR3 sequence is 17 residues long.

The chain joins TRBV29-1 to TRBJ2-3; TRBD2 matches at 10 bases. There are 15 residues in the CDR3. Germline assignment: CDR1 SQVTM and CDR2 ANQGSEA. Trimming cost V 4 bases and J 4 bases; bases outside gene matches: 8. CDR3 DNA: TGCAGCGTTGTCTCTAGCGGGAGTGTGGCAGATACGCAGTATTTT. Encoded protein: CSVVSSGSVADTQYF.

V and J are TRBV27 and TRBJ2-2; D gene unclear. Germline V gene data show CDR1 as MNHEY and CDR2 as SMNVEV (reference sequence). CDR3 length: 16 residues. The V end was cut by 3 bases, the J end by 2 bases, with 13 bases between. The CDR3 nucleotides are TGTGCCAGCAGTTTTGGTGGTAACCTAAACACCGGGGAGCTGTTTTTT. It translates to CASSFGGNLNTGELFF.